The 19 T cell receptor beta chains reported below all come from one sample, sequenced in a study of blood T cell repertoires in COVID-19. Data came from immunoSEQ multiplex PCR; TCRdb stores just in-frame clones and leaves some out. The table records fewer than 700,000 clones, around 90% of them present only once. Sequencing was performed on peripheral blood. The receptors were gathered from a woman in her fifties or sixties with COVID-19, enrolled during active disease.

The gene calls are TRBV7-8 and TRBJ1-4; the D is unclear. Germline V CDR1 and CDR2: SGHVS, FQNEAQ. Trimming removed 0 bases at V and 4 bases at J, with 9 bases between. This CDR3 region has 15 residues. In DNA, the CDR3 is TGTGCCAGCAGCTTAGCCTGGGGAGTTAATGAAAAACTGTTTTTT. Translated, it gives CASSLAWGVNEKLFF.

The chain combines TRBV2 with TRBJ1-2, with D perhaps matching TRBD1 (6 bases). The V gene's germline CDR1 is SNHLY and CDR2 FYNNEI. The CDR3 length is 15 residues. V was trimmed by 7 bases and J by 0 bases, leaving 15 bases between them. The CDR3 sequence is CASTPGVTANYGYTF. The CDR3 DNA reads TGTGCCAGCACCCCAGGGGTCACAGCTAACTATGGCTACACCTTC. The full variable domain, its missing parts supplied by reference TRBV2 and TRBJ1-2, is EPEVTQTPSHQVTQMGQEVILRCVPISNHLYFYWYRQILGQKVEFLVSFYNNEISEKSEIFDDQFSVERPDGSNFTLKIRSTKLEDSAMYFCASTPGVTANYGYTFGSGTRLTVV.

The chain carries TRBV23-1 and TRBJ1-3; no firm D call. TRBV23-1 is filed as an ORF, its function uncertain. The CDR3 loop spans 14 amino acids. Between the trimmed V and J ends, which lost 10 bases and 0 bases, there was a span of 13 bases. The CDR3 region is CATHGRHSGNTIYF. The CDR3, as DNA: TGCGCCACCCACGGGAGACACTCTGGAAACACCATATATTTT.

This clone was seen just once. The genes are TRBV6-5 and TRBJ2-1; D gene unclear. V lost 11 bases and J 3 bases, leaving 14 bases between the germline ends. This CDR3 contains 13 residues. Germline values: CDR1 MNHEY, CDR2 SVGAGI. The CDR3 nucleotides read TGTGCCGCCTCGCGTGAGGACTACAATGAGCAGTTCTTC. This codes for CAASREDYNEQFF.

This clone appeared once. The rearrangement joins TRBV10-3 to TRBJ1-4, with TRBD1 as a possible D gene (6 bases). The V and J ends lost 3 bases and 8 bases respectively, with 10 bases between them. There are 13 residues in the CDR3. Germline assignment: CDR1 ENHRY and CDR2 SYGVKD. CDR3 residues: CAISDTGREKLFF. CDR3 DNA sequence: TGTGCCATCAGTGACACAGGGAGAGAAAAACTGTTTTTT.

V and J are TRBV5-8 and TRBJ2-2; 8 nucleotides agree with TRBD1. The CDR3 length is 14 residues. The J segment lost 4 bases and the V segment lost 5 bases, leaving 4 bases of the junction unmatched. The germline V gene has CDR1 SGHTS and CDR2 YDEGEE. In nucleotides, the CDR3 is TGTGCCAGCAGGGTAACAGGGGGCACCGGGGAGCTGTTTTTT. Protein sequence: CASRVTGGTGELFF.

The rearrangement uses TRBV18 and TRBJ2-1; 8 positions agree with TRBD2. The CDR3 has 16 amino acids. Germline CDR1 is KGHSH and CDR2 is LQKENI. Losses at the gene ends were 2 bases for V and 1 base for J; bases not matched to a gene: 4. Here the CDR3 reads CASSPTGGGSYNEQFF. The CDR3 DNA reads as TGTGCCAGCTCACCAACCGGGGGGGGATCCTACAATGAGCAGTTCTTC. Together with reference TRBV18 and TRBJ2-1, the CDR3 gives the full variable domain: NAGVMQNPRHLVRRRGQEARLRCSPMKGHSHVYWYRQLPEEGLKFMVYLQKENIIDESGMPKERFSAEFPKEGPSILRIQQVVRGDSAAYFCASSPTGGGSYNEQFFGPGTRLTVL.

The chain uses TRBV7-9 and TRBJ1-2; unclear D gene. Germline V gene lookup returns CDR1 SEHNR and CDR2 FQNEAQ (reference sequence). The CDR3 is 14 amino acids. Trimming stripped 8 bases from V and 2 bases from J, with 15 bases between. Here the CDR3 reads CASSDTDNNYGYTF. The CDR3 nucleotides read TGTGCCAGCTCAGACACGGATAACAACTATGGCTACACCTTC. Together with reference TRBV7-9 and TRBJ1-2, the CDR3 gives the full variable domain: DTGVSQNPRHKITKRGQNVTFRCDPISEHNRLYWYRQTLGQGPEFLTYFQNEAQLEKSRLLSDRFSAERPKGSFSTLEIQRTEQGDSAMYLCASSDTDNNYGYTFGSGTRLTVV.

The genes are TRBV1 and TRBJ2-2; TRBD2, the D gene given by the table, was not confirmed from the DNA. TRBV1 is labeled a pseudogene. The CDR3 length is 21 residues. For the CDR3, the DNA is TGCACCAGCAGCCAAGATTATCGGGGACTAGCGGGGCGAGCGAACACCGGGGAGCTGTTTTTT. Translating it yields CTSSQDYRGLAGRANTGELFF.

This sequence joins TRBV29-1 and TRBJ1-5, with 7 bases fitting TRBD1. Germline-derived CDR1 and CDR2 are SQVTM and ANQGSEA. The CDR3 is 14 amino acids. Trimming cost V 4 bases and J 6 bases; bases outside gene matches: 9. CDR3 DNA sequence: TGCAGCGTTGGCGAAGGGGGCGAGGGTCAGCCCCAGCATTTT. This gives the protein CSVGEGGEGQPQHF.

This clone was seen only once. This rearrangement joins TRBV5-3 to TRBJ2-5; TRBD2 aligns across 9 bases. TRBV5-3 is known as an ORF, though its function is uncertain. The CDR3 is 18 amino acids. V was pared by 1 base and J by 2 bases, with 12 bases of the junction left unmatched. CDR3 region: CARSLIWFGGGVQETQYF. Here the CDR3 DNA reads TGTGCCAGAAGCTTGATATGGTTCGGCGGGGGGGTTCAAGAGACCCAGTACTTC.

The chain joins TRBV15 to TRBJ2-7; 8 positions match TRBD2. The V and J ends lost 1 base and 1 base, in that order; junction bases with no gene match: 0. Germline values: CDR1 LNHNV, CDR2 YYDKDF (reference sequence). The CDR3 has 14 residues. CDR3 protein: CATSRVAGSYEQYF. CDR3 coding DNA: TGTGCCACCAGCAGAGTAGCGGGATCCTACGAGCAGTACTTC.

This rearrangement joins TRBV19 to TRBJ2-6; perhaps TRBD1 as D (6 bases). Trimming left V 5 bases short and J 1 base short, with 9 bases between. CDR1 is LNHDA and CDR2 is SQIVND in the germline V gene (reference sequence). The CDR3 has 15 residues. The CDR3 sequence: CASSDRYSGANVLTF. CDR3 DNA: TGTGCCAGTAGTGACAGGTATTCTGGGGCCAACGTCCTGACTTTC.

In this sample, this clone turned up once. The genes are TRBV10-3 and TRBJ1-1; D may be TRBD1 (5 bases). The V and J ends lost 6 bases and 4 bases respectively, with 15 bases between them. Germline values: CDR1 ENHRY, CDR2 SYGVKD. This CDR3 has 14 amino acids. The CDR3 reads CAIRGRGEGTEAFF. The CDR3 bases are TGTGCCATCAGGGGGAGGGGAGAAGGCACTGAAGCTTTCTTT.

The chain carries TRBV5-5 and TRBJ1-1; no clear D. V lost 4 bases, J lost 7 bases, and 17 bases lay in between. CDR1 and CDR2 (germline): SGHKS, YYEKEE (reference sequence). The CDR3 contains 14 residues. CDR3 nucleotides: TGTGCCAGCAGCCGTGGCGACGCGGGGATTGAAGCTTTCTTT. Protein sequence: CASSRGDAGIEAFF.

The chain recombines TRBV24-1 with TRBJ2-3; 12 bases align to TRBD1. The CDR3 has 16 amino acids. Germline CDR1 reads KGHDR; CDR2 reads SFDVKD. The V segment lost 1 base and the J segment 5 bases; nucleotides outside the gene matches: 3. The CDR3 DNA follows: TGTGCCACCAGTGATTTTGGGACAGGGGGCGTAGATACGCAGTATTTT. Amino acids: CATSDFGTGGVDTQYF.

This chain uses TRBV11-2 with TRBJ1-6, with a tentative D call TRBD1 (6 bases). CDR3 size: 13 residues. V lost 6 bases and J lost 7, with 10 bases in between. From germline, CDR1 is SGHAT and CDR2 FQNNGV. The CDR3 DNA reads TGTGCCAGCAGTTTTACAGGGAATTCACCCCTCCACTTT. This codes for CASSFTGNSPLHF. Using reference TRBV11-2 and TRBJ1-6 for the parts outside the CDR3, the full variable domain is EAGVAQSPRYKIIEKRQSVAFWCNPISGHATLYWYQQILGQGPKLLIQFQNNGVVDDSQLPKDRFSAERLKGVDSTLKIQPAKLEDSAVYLCASSFTGNSPLHFGNGTRLTVT.

This clone was detected only a few times. V and J are TRBV2 and TRBJ1-1, with 8 bases identical to TRBD1. From germline, CDR1 is SNHLY and CDR2 FYNNEI. V lost 1 base, J lost 10 bases, and 8 bases stayed unmatched. The CDR3 totals 14 residues. The CDR3 DNA sequence: TGTGCCAGCAGTGAAGTGGCAGGGGGCGGAGGAGCTTTCTTT. This gives the protein CASSEVAGGGGAFF.

The chain combines TRBV28 with TRBJ2-3, with a tentative D call TRBD1 (6 bases). V lost 5 bases and J 3 bases, leaving 18 bases between the germline ends. CDR1 MDHEN and CDR2 SYDVKM come from the germline V gene. CDR3 length: 16 residues. This CDR3 reads CASSGGWDKTTDTQYF. The CDR3 nucleotides are TGTGCCAGCAGTGGGGGTTGGGACAAGACAACAGATACGCAGTATTTT.